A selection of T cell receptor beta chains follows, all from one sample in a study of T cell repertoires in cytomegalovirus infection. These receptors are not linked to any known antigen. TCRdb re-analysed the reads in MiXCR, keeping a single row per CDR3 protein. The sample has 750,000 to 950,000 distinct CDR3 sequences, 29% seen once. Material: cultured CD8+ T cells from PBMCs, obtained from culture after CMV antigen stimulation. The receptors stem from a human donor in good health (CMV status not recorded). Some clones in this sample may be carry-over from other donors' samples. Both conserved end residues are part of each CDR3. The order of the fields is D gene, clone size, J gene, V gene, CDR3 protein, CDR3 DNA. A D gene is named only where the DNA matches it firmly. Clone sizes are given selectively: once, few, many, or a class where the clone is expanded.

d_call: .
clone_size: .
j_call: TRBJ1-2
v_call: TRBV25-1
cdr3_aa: CASSAPGESNYGYTF
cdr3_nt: TGTGCCAGCAGTGCTCCAGGGGAATCTAACTATGGCTACACCTTC

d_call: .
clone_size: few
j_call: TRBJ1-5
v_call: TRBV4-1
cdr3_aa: CASSQAWSGSNQPQHF
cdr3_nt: TGCGCCAGCAGCCAAGCTTGGTCAGGGAGCAATCAGCCCCAGCATTTT

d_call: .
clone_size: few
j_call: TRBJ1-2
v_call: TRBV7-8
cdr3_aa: CASSLGGSGESYGYTF
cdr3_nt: TGTGCCAGCAGCTTAGGGGGTTCAGGGGAGTCCTATGGCTACACCTTC

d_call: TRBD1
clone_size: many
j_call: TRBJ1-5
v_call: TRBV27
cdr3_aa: CASSSTGTANQPQHF
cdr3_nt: TGTGCCAGCAGTTCAACCGGGACAGCGAATCAGCCCCAGCATTTT

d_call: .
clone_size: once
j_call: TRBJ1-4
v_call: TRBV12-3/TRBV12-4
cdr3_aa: CASSLAMHANEKLFF
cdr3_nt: TGTGCCAGCAGTTTGGCTATGCACGCTAATGAAAAACTGTTTTTT

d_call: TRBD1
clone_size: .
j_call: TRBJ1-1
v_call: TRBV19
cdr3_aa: CASWTGWDTEAFF
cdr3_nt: TGTGCCAGTTGGACAGGGTGGGACACTGAAGCTTTCTTT

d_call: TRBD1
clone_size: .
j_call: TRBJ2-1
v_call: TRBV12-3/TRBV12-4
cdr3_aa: CTSTTGTGLDEQFF
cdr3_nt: TGTACCAGCACCACTGGGACAGGGCTCGATGAGCAGTTCTTC

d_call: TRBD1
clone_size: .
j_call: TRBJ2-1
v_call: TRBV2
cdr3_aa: CASSDRTGIYNEQFF
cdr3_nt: TGTGCCAGCAGTGACCGGACAGGGATCTACAATGAGCAGTTCTTC

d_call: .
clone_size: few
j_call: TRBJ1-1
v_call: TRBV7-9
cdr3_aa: CASRWVENTEAFF
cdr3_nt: TGTGCCAGCAGGTGGGTTGAGAACACTGAAGCTTTCTTT

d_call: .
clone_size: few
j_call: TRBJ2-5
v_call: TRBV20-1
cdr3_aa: CSARDPQGRETQYF
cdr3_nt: TGCAGTGCTAGAGATCCCCAGGGGCGCGAGACCCAGTACTTC

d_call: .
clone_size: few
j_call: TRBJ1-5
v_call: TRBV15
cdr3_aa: CATSKNRENQPQHF
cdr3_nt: TGTGCCACCAGCAAAAACAGAGAAAATCAGCCCCAGCATTTT

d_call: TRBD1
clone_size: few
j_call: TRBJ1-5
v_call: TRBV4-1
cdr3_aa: CASSQGTGQVNQPQHF
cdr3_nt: TGCGCCAGCAGCCAGGGGACAGGGCAGGTCAATCAGCCCCAGCATTTT

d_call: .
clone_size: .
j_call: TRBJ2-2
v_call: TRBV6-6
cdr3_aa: CASSENRERFTGELFF
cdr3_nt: TGTGCCAGCAGTGAGAACAGGGAGCGTTTCACCGGGGAGCTGTTTTTT

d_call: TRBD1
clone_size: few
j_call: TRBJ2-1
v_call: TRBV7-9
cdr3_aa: CASRWDRGIDEQFF
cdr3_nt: TGTGCCAGCAGATGGGACAGGGGGATTGATGAGCAGTTCTTC

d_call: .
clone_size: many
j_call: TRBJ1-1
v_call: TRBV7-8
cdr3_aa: CASSPQGTEAFF
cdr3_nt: TGTGCCAGCAGCCCCCAGGGCACTGAAGCTTTCTTT

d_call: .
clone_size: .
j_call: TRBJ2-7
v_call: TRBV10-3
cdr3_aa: CVISESGSDSYEQYF
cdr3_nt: TGTGTCATCAGTGAGTCTGGGTCGGACTCCTACGAGCAGTACTTC

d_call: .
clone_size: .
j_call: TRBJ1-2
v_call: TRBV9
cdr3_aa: CASSPYQGANYGYTF
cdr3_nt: TGTGCCAGCAGCCCTTATCAGGGAGCTAACTATGGCTACACCTTC

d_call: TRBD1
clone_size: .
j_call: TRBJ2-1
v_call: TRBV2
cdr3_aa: CASNHRGQQFF
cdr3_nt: TGTGCCAGCAACCACAGGGGCCAGCAGTTCTTC

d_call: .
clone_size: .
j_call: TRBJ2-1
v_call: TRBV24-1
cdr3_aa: CATSDTGQNNEQFF
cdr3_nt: TGTGCCACCAGTGATACTGGACAGAACAATGAGCAGTTCTTC

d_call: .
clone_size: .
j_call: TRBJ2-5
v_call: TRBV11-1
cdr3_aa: CASSRRNSPQETQYF
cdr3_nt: TGTGCCAGCAGCAGACGAAACTCCCCCCAGGAGACCCAGTACTTC

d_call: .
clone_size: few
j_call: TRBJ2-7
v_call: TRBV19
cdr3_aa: CATSGTAYEQYF
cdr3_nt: TGTGCCACTTCCGGGACGGCCTACGAGCAGTACTTC

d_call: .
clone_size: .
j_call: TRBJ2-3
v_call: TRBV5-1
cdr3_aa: CASSAAGFRERTDTQYF
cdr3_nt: TGCGCCAGCAGCGCGGCAGGCTTCAGGGAGAGAACAGATACGCAGTATTTT

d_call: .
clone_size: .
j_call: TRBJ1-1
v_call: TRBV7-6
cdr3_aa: CASSLNFWEEAFF
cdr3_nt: TGTGCCAGCAGCTTAAATTTCTGGGAAGAAGCTTTCTTT

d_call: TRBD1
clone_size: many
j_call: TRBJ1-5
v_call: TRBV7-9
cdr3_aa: CASSSTGGGQPQHF
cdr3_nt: TGTGCCAGCAGCTCTACAGGGGGAGGACAGCCCCAGCATTTT

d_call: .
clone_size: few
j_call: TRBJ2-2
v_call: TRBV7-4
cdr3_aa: CASSPPVRGDDTGELFF
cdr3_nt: TGTGCCAGCAGCCCACCCGTTCGTGGGGATGACACCGGGGAGCTGTTTTTT

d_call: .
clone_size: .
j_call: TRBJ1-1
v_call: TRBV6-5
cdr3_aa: CASSFNYREVAEAFF
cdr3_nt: TGTGCCAGCAGTTTCAACTACAGGGAGGTAGCTGAAGCTTTCTTT

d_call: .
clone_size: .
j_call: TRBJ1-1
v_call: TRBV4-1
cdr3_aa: CASSQDPGHTEAFF
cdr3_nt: TGCGCCAGCAGCCAAGATCCAGGGCACACTGAAGCTTTCTTT

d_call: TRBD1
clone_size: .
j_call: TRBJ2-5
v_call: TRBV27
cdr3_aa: CASRHPSLSTGGGETQYF
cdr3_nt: TGTGCCAGCAGACACCCCTCACTCTCGACAGGGGGCGGGGAGACCCAGTACTTC

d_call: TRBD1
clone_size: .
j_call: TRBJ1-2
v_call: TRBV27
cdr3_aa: CASRTNRGPIGYTF
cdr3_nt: TGTGCCAGCAGGACCAACAGGGGCCCCATTGGCTACACCTTC

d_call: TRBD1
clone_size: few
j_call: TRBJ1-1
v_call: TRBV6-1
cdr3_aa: CASIRQGAGDTEAFF
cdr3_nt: TGTGCCAGCATTCGCCAGGGGGCTGGGGACACTGAAGCTTTCTTT

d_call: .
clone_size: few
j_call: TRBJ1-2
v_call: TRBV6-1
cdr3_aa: CASSEEGALGYGYTF
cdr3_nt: TGTGCCAGCAGTGAAGAAGGGGCTCTTGGCTATGGCTACACCTTC

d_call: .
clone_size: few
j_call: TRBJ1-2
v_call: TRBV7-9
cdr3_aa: CASFENYGYTF
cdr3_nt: TGTGCCAGCTTTGAGAACTATGGCTACACCTTC

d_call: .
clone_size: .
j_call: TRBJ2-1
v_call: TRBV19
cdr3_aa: CASSTYTSSYNEQFF
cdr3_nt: TGTGCCAGTAGTACTTATACGAGCTCCTACAATGAGCAGTTCTTC

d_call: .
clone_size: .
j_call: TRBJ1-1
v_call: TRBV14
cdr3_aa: CASSQVVGAYTEAFF
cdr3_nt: TGTGCCAGCAGCCAAGTGGTAGGGGCGTACACTGAAGCTTTCTTT

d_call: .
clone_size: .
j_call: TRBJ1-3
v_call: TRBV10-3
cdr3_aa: CAIRTPSPQGGNTIYF
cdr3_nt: TGTGCCATCAGGACTCCGAGTCCTCAGGGCGGAAACACCATATATTTT

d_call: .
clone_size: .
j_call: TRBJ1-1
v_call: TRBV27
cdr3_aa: CASSLSTNMNTEAFF
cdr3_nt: TGTGCCAGCAGTTTATCGACAAATATGAACACTGAAGCTTTCTTT

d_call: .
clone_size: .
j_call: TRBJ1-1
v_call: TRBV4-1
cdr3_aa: CASSQGLGAVNTEAFF
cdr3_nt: TGCGCCAGCAGCCAAGGGTTGGGTGCGGTGAACACTGAAGCTTTCTTT

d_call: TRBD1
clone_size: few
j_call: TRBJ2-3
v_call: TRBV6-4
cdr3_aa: CASSAGTGDTDTQYF
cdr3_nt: TGTGCCAGCAGTGCTGGGACAGGGGACACAGATACGCAGTATTTT

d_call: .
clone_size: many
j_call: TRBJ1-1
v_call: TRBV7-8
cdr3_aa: CASSVAGFTEAFF
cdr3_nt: TGTGCCAGCAGCGTAGCGGGTTTTACTGAAGCTTTCTTT

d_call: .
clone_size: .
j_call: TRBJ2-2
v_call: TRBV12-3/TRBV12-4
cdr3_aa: CASSYWRGTGELFF
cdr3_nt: TGTGCCAGCAGTTACTGGCGGGGCACCGGGGAGCTGTTTTTT

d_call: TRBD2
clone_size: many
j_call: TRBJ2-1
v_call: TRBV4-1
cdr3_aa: CASSSAGTSDYNEQFF
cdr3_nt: TGCGCCAGCAGCTCGGCCGGGACTAGCGATTACAATGAGCAGTTCTTC

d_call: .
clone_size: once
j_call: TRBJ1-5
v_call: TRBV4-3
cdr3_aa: CASSQDGTANQPQHF
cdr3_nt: TGCGCCAGCAGCCAAGATGGAACAGCCAATCAGCCCCAGCATTTT

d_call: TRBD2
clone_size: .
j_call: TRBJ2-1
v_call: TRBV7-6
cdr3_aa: CASSLTSGGLWNEQFF
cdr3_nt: TGTGCCAGCAGCTTAACTAGCGGGGGCCTTTGGAATGAGCAGTTCTTC